Listed here are 18 T cell receptor beta chains from one sample, sequenced in a study of cytomegalovirus exposure and HLA in healthy donors. This PCR relied on a set of 60 Vbeta primers and 13 Jbeta primers. The repertoire was sequenced with immunoSEQ multiplex PCR; TCRdb's copy has only in-frame clones and lacks some. Counted here are around 120,000 clones, 75% to 85% occurring once; the ten biggest clones make up more than 7%. Specimen: PBMCs. The origin of the receptors is a woman aged 45-60 years in good health and CMV-seropositive.

The chain joins TRBV25-1 to TRBJ2-2, with 8 bases fitting TRBD1. Looked up from germline, CDR1 is MGHDK and CDR2 is SYGVNS. This CDR3 has 15 amino acids. J lost 5 bases, V lost 3 bases, and 5 bases had no gene match. CDR3 residues: CASSDRGRNTGELFF. For the CDR3, the DNA is TGTGCCAGCAGTGACAGGGGGCGGAATACCGGGGAGCTGTTTTTT.

This clone was seen a handful of times. The chain joins TRBV28 to TRBJ1-4; D is ambiguous. The CDR3 extends over 14 amino acids. Germline V gene data show CDR1 as MDHEN and CDR2 as SYDVKM. The V gene lost 4 bases and the J gene lost 8 bases, with 14 bases spanning the gap. DNA of the CDR3: TGTGCCAGCAGTTCACATGCCCCGGGGGAAAAACTGTTTTTT. As protein: CASSSHAPGEKLFF.

CDR3 residues: CASSSHRGTEAFF. The CDR3 DNA reads as TGTGCCAGCAGCTCCCACAGGGGCACTGAAGCTTTCTTT. This sequence joins TRBV7-8 and TRBJ1-1; 7 bases are a match to TRBD1. The CDR3 is 13 residues long. From germline, CDR1 is SGHVS and CDR2 FQNEAQ. V lost 4 bases, J lost 4 bases, and 3 bases stayed unmatched.

The J gene is TRBJ1-5, the V gene TRBV7-2; 7 bases line up with TRBD1. The CDR3 spans 14 residues. The germline V gene encodes CDR1 SGHTA and CDR2 FQGNSA. V lost 1 base and J lost 6; bases outside the gene matches: 3. Written as DNA, the CDR3 is TGTGCCAGCAGCTTAGGAGGGGGCTTTCAGCCCCAGCATTTT. Residues: CASSLGGGFQPQHF.

This clone has a single count. V usage is TRBV29-1 and J usage is TRBJ1-2; D is undetermined. The CDR3 sequence is 9 residues long. V lost 3 bases and J 6 bases, leaving 2 bases between the germline ends. Germline loops: CDR1 SQVTM, CDR2 ANQGSEA. CDR3 in DNA: TGCAGCGTTGATAATGGCTACACCTTC. It codes for CSVDNGYTF.

The chain employs TRBV14 and TRBJ2-1; D possibly corresponds to TRBD1 (6 bases). This CDR3 has 12 amino acids. Trimming took 1 base from V and 15 from J, leaving 13 bases between them. Germline V CDR1 and CDR2: SGHDN, FVKESK. The CDR3 sequence is CASSQAGTSGFF. The DNA of the CDR3 is TGTGCCAGCAGCCAAGCAGGGACATCTGGGTTCTTC.

The chain carries TRBV11-3 and TRBJ2-2; the D gene is possibly TRBD2 (5 bases). V was shortened by 5 bases and J by 4 bases, with 14 bases between the two germline ends. The CDR3 loop spans 15 amino acids. Germline V gives CDR1 SGHNT, CDR2 YENEEA. The CDR3 DNA follows: TGTGCCAGCAGCCCGCATGGGAGCGCCACCGGGGAGCTGTTTTTT. As protein: CASSPHGSATGELFF.

The J gene is TRBJ2-3, the V gene TRBV6-6; TRBD2 might be the D (6 bases). The CDR3 extends over 14 amino acids. Germline V gene sequence: CDR1 MNHNY, CDR2 SVGAGI (reference sequence). V lost 5 bases, J lost 2 bases, and 11 bases lay in between. DNA for the CDR3: TGTGCCAGCAGTCCACGGGACTCCACAGATACGCAGTATTTT. Its translation: CASSPRDSTDTQYF.

J is TRBJ1-6 and V is TRBV9; 9 bases match TRBD1. The V and J ends lost 0 bases and 10 bases, in that order; junction bases with no gene match: 5. The CDR3 runs 15 residues. The germline CDR1 and CDR2 sequences are SGDLS and YYNGEE. In DNA form, the CDR3 reads TGTGCCAGCAGCGTAGTAGGGACAGGGTCATCACCCCTCCACTTT. Protein sequence: CASSVVGTGSSPLHF.

In this sample, this clone turned up a few times. This chain links TRBV9 with TRBJ2-5; 15 bases align to TRBD2. Germline CDR1 and CDR2: SGDLS and YYNGEE. The CDR3 length is 16 residues. With 4 bases clipped from V and 4 bases from J, the junction kept 5 bases outside the gene matches. CDR3 in DNA: TGTGCCAGCAGCTTCGGACTAGCGGGGGGGGGAGAGACCCAGTACTTC. Protein sequence: CASSFGLAGGGETQYF.

The V and J genes are TRBV18 and TRBJ2-1; 12 bases are a match to TRBD2. Germline V gives CDR1 KGHSH, CDR2 LQKENI. The CDR3 has 15 amino acids. J lost 7 bases, V lost 3 bases, and 4 bases had no gene match. The CDR3 reads CASSPGLAGRNEQFF. In nucleotides, the CDR3 is TGTGCCAGCTCACCGGGACTAGCGGGCCGAAATGAGCAGTTCTTC.

The chain links TRBV18 to TRBJ2-7; possible D gene TRBD2, 5 bases. CDR3 length equals 12 residues. Germline V gene data show CDR1 as KGHSH and CDR2 as LQKENI. Between the trimmed V and J ends, which lost 3 bases and 3 bases, there was a span of 6 bases. The chain's CDR3 is CASSPEGYEQYF. DNA for the CDR3: TGTGCCAGCTCACCCGAGGGCTACGAGCAGTACTTC.

This clone has a handful of counts. This chain joins TRBV6-5 and TRBJ1-2, with unresolved D. This CDR3 spans 13 amino acids. V was cut by 0 bases and J by 6 bases, with 8 bases left in between. CDR1 is MNHEY and CDR2 is SVGAGI in the germline V gene. In DNA form, the CDR3 reads TGTGCCAGCAGTTACTCTTCCCGGGATGGCTACACCTTC. Translating it yields CASSYSSRDGYTF.

The gene calls are TRBV9 and TRBJ1-1; 7 positions agree with TRBD1. Germline V gene data show CDR1 as SGDLS and CDR2 as YYNGEE. The CDR3 runs 14 residues. V was clipped by 2 bases and J by 4 bases; unmatched bases: 5. Here the CDR3 DNA reads TGTGCCAGCAGCGTCTCGACAGGGCCCACTGAAGCTTTCTTT. Protein sequence: CASSVSTGPTEAFF.

The chain couples TRBV9 to TRBJ2-1, with a tentative D call TRBD2 (6 bases). Germline loops: CDR1 SGDLS, CDR2 YYNGEE. The CDR3 is 17 residues long. The ends were cut back, 4 bases at V and 0 bases at J, with 17 bases in the middle. This CDR3 is CASSRTDGGPSYNEQFF. The CDR3 DNA follows: TGTGCCAGCAGCCGCACCGACGGGGGTCCCTCCTACAATGAGCAGTTCTTC.

This clone was picked up a small number of times. The chain recombines TRBV9 with TRBJ2-7; D is perhaps TRBD1 (6 bases). Germline V gives CDR1 SGDLS, CDR2 YYNGEE. The CDR3 has 15 residues. V gave up 3 bases and J gave up 6 bases, with 19 bases separating them. CDR3 residues: CASSAADSRMSEQYF. The CDR3 nucleotides read TGTGCCAGCAGCGCTGCGGACAGCCGAATGAGCGAGCAGTACTTC.

The chain uses TRBV7-2 and TRBJ1-2; 7 nucleotides agree with TRBD1. The germline V gene has CDR1 SGHTA and CDR2 FQGNSA. The CDR3 runs 13 residues. Unmatched junction bases numbered 7, after V lost 5 bases and J lost 7 bases. In DNA form, the CDR3 reads TGTGCCAGCAGCCTAACAGGGGAGCTTGGCTACACCTTC. It translates to CASSLTGELGYTF.

The genes are TRBV27 and TRBJ2-6; possibly TRBD1 for D (6 bases). Looked up from germline, CDR1 is MNHEY and CDR2 is SMNVEV (reference sequence). V was clipped by 5 bases and J by 4 bases, with 12 bases between them. The CDR3 has 15 amino acids. The CDR3 sequence: CASSPLGGGANVLTF. The CDR3 DNA reads TGTGCCAGCAGTCCCCTAGGGGGAGGGGCCAACGTCCTGACTTTC.